Following are 20 T cell receptor beta chains from one sample sequenced in a study of PD-1 blockade in classical Hodgkin lymphoma. Indicated time point: newly diagnosed, previously untreated cHL patient sample. Repertoires were generated with immunoSEQ multiplex PCR, while TCRdb's copy carries only in-frame clones and drops some. The sample consists of tens of thousands of clones, just over 90% of them appearing once. Sequencing was performed on peripheral blood mononuclear cells (PBMCs). The receptor set was obtained from a human donor with classical Hodgkin lymphoma.

V and J are TRBV12-5 and TRBJ2-1; tentative D call: TRBD2 (5 bases). The CDR3 loop spans 15 amino acids. Trimming shortened V by 5 bases and J by 0 bases, and 11 bases separated the two germline ends. Germline assignment: CDR1 LGHNT and CDR2 FRNRAP. The CDR3 region is CASGLGVGSYNEQFF. The DNA of the CDR3 is TGTGCTAGTGGTCTCGGGGTGGGCTCCTACAATGAGCAGTTCTTC.

The rearrangement links TRBV28 to TRBJ1-5; TRBD1 might be the D (5 bases). The V and J ends lost 4 bases and 0 bases respectively, with 13 bases between them. This CDR3 is built from 16 residues. Looked up from germline, CDR1 is MDHEN and CDR2 is SYDVKM. This chain's CDR3 is CASSSPGAVSNQPQHF. The CDR3 DNA reads TGTGCCAGCAGTTCGCCCGGGGCAGTTAGCAATCAGCCCCAGCATTTT.

The V call is TRBV29-1, the J call TRBJ1-2; TRBD1 might be the D (6 bases). CDR1 is SQVTM and CDR2 is ANQGSEA in the germline V gene. The CDR3 is 15 amino acids. V lost 0 bases and J 4 bases, leaving 15 bases between the germline ends. CDR3 nucleotide sequence: TGCAGCGTTGAAGATACCTCCACAGGGACCTATGGCTACACCTTC. It translates to CSVEDTSTGTYGYTF.

V usage is TRBV29-1 and J usage is TRBJ2-3; D possibly corresponds to TRBD2 (5 bases). Germline CDR1 SQVTM, CDR2 ANQGSEA. The CDR3 contains 15 residues. Trimming took off 2 bases at V and 0 bases at J, with 12 bases between the two ends. CDR3 amino acids: CSVELTGTSTDTQYF. DNA of the CDR3: TGCAGCGTTGAATTGACGGGAACTAGCACAGATACGCAGTATTTT.

The rearrangement links TRBV19 to TRBJ1-5; D remains unclear. The CDR3 contains 13 residues. V lost 1 base to trimming and J lost 2 bases, with 3 bases between them. The germline CDR1 and CDR2 sequences are LNHDA and SQIVND (reference sequence). DNA for the CDR3: TGTGCCAGTAGTATAGGGGGCAATCAGCCCCAGCATTTT. Amino acids: CASSIGGNQPQHF.

There are a few counts of this clone. The rearrangement joins TRBV28 to TRBJ1-3, with 9 bases aligning to TRBD1. CDR3 length: 17 amino acids. V was clipped by 2 bases and J by 0 bases; unmatched bases: 5. CDR1 is MDHEN and CDR2 is SYDVKM in the germline V gene. The CDR3 coding sequence is TGTGCCAGCAGTTTACTGACAGGGGGTGCCTCTGGAAACACCATATATTTT. Translating it yields CASSLLTGGASGNTIYF.

V gene TRBV15 combines with J gene TRBJ1-1; a weak D match, TRBD1 (6 bases). The CDR3 runs 14 residues. CDR1 is LNHNV and CDR2 is YYDKDF in the germline V gene (reference sequence). Trimming stripped 5 bases from V and 4 bases from J, with 14 bases between. The CDR3 DNA reads TGTGCCACCAGCGGAAGGAGGGGGAGCACTGAAGCTTTCTTT. Protein: CATSGRRGSTEAFF.

The chain is built from TRBV7-9 and TRBJ1-1, with no clear D. This CDR3 is built from 13 residues. Germline lookup yields CDR1 SEHNR and CDR2 FQNEAQ (reference sequence). V was shortened by 1 base and J by 7 bases, with 10 bases between the two germline ends. Here the CDR3 DNA reads TGTGCCAGCAGCTTAGTGTCTTCGCGTGAAGCTTTCTTT. Protein: CASSLVSSREAFF.

The J gene is TRBJ2-7, the V gene TRBV2, with D perhaps matching TRBD2 (6 bases). V was shortened by 2 bases and J by 4 bases, with 15 bases between the two germline ends. This CDR3 spans 15 amino acids. From germline, CDR1 is SNHLY and CDR2 FYNNEI. As DNA, the CDR3 is TGTGCCAGCAGTGAAAATGAGGCAGGGAGGTACGAGCAGTACTTC. Its protein product is CASSENEAGRYEQYF.

This clone was recorded once. The CDR3 sequence: CASSRDRSSGNTIYF. CDR3 DNA: TGTGCCAGTAGTAGGGACAGGAGCTCTGGAAACACCATATATTTT. This chain joins TRBV19 and TRBJ1-3, with 8 bases aligning to TRBD1. Per germline, CDR1 LNHDA and CDR2 SQIVND (reference sequence). There are 15 residues in the CDR3. V trimming: 4 bases; J trimming: 0 bases; junction bases outside the gene matches: 2.

This clone came up once. The CDR3 reads CASTLGVDGYNEQFF. CDR3 bases: TGTGCCAGCACGCTCGGGGTAGACGGGTACAATGAGCAGTTCTTC. The V gene is TRBV25-1, the J gene TRBJ2-1, with a tentative D call TRBD2 (5 bases). Trimming removed 7 bases at V and 4 bases at J, with 17 bases between. CDR3 size: 15 residues. The germline V gene encodes CDR1 MGHDK and CDR2 SYGVNS.

The chain couples TRBV19 to TRBJ1-3; 9 positions agree with TRBD1. Germline V gene lookup returns CDR1 LNHDA and CDR2 SQIVND (reference sequence). The CDR3 totals 19 residues. V gave up 5 bases and J gave up 0 bases; unmatched junction bases: 14. The CDR3 bases are TGTGCCAGTAGTCCCTGGACAGGGGCGCGCCCCCGCTCTGGAAACACCATATATTTT. This sequence encodes CASSPWTGARPRSGNTIYF.

The chain combines TRBV10-3 with TRBJ2-1, with D perhaps matching TRBD2 (6 bases). Trimming cost V 8 bases and J 4 bases, with 15 bases left between them. The CDR3 is 14 residues long. Germline V lookup: CDR1 ENHRY, CDR2 SYGVKD. CDR3 amino acids: CAIGAGSTYNEQFF. For the CDR3, the DNA is TGTGCCATCGGCGCGGGGTCTACTTACAATGAGCAGTTCTTC.

The chain carries TRBV7-2 and TRBJ2-2; 16 nucleotides align to TRBD2. The germline CDR1 and CDR2 sequences are SGHTA and FQGNSA. The CDR3 consists of 18 residues. Unmatched junction bases numbered 7, after V lost 5 bases and J lost 4 bases. CDR3 residues: CASSPWGLAGGRTGELFF. The DNA of the CDR3 is TGTGCCAGCAGCCCCTGGGGACTAGCGGGAGGGCGCACCGGGGAGCTGTTTTTT. Combining the CDR3 with reference TRBV7-2 and TRBJ2-2 gives the whole variable domain GAGVSQSPSNKVTEKGKDVELRCDPISGHTALYWYRQSLGQGLEFLIYFQGNSAPDKSGLPSDRFSAERTGGSVSTLTIQRTQQEDSAVYLCASSPWGLAGGRTGELFFGEGSRLTVL.

The rearrangement uses TRBV6-1 and TRBJ1-1; D might be TRBD1 (5 bases). CDR3 size: 15 residues. CDR1 is MNHNS and CDR2 is SASEGT in the germline V gene. The ends were cut back, 11 bases at V and 0 bases at J, with 19 bases in the middle. As DNA, the CDR3 is TGTGCCTCACAGGCGCGGACGGACATGAACACTGAAGCTTTCTTT. This encodes CASQARTDMNTEAFF.

This rearrangement joins TRBV28 to TRBJ1-4; D uncertain. Trimming shortened V by 4 bases and J by 8 bases, and 14 bases separated the two germline ends. CDR3 length: 14 amino acids. The V gene's germline CDR1 is MDHEN and CDR2 SYDVKM. The CDR3 sequence is CASSSHGVGEKLFF. CDR3 in DNA: TGTGCCAGCAGTTCGCACGGGGTAGGGGAAAAACTGTTTTTT.

The sample holds one count of this clone. The gene calls are TRBV19 and TRBJ2-3; D not certain. Germline V gene lookup returns CDR1 LNHDA and CDR2 SQIVND (reference sequence). V shed 7 bases and J shed 0 bases, with 11 bases lying between them. CDR3 length: 14 amino acids. The CDR3 loop reads CASKSRISTDTQYF. Written as DNA, the CDR3 is TGTGCCAGTAAATCCCGGATTAGCACAGATACGCAGTATTTT.

The chain recombines TRBV19 with TRBJ2-3; D gene uncertain. The CDR3 extends over 12 amino acids. The germline V gene encodes CDR1 LNHDA and CDR2 SQIVND (reference sequence). Trimming took off 11 bases at V and 2 bases at J, with 11 bases between the two ends. CDR3 in amino acids: CASQTPTDTQYF. The CDR3 DNA is TGTGCCTCCCAAACCCCCACAGATACGCAGTATTTT. The complete variable domain, with remaining parts taken from reference TRBV19 and TRBJ2-3, reads DGGITQSPKYLFRKEGQNVTLSCEQNLNHDAMYWYRQDPGQGLRLIYYSQIVNDFQKGDIAEGYSVSREKKESFPLTVTSAQKNPTAFYLCASQTPTDTQYFGPGTRLTVL.

The chain uses TRBV13 and TRBJ1-1; D remains ambiguous. The V and J ends lost 1 base and 4 bases respectively, with 7 bases between them. Germline CDR1 is PRHDT and CDR2 is FYEKMQ (reference sequence). The CDR3 loop spans 13 amino acids. CDR3 protein: CASSLDRRTEAFF. The CDR3 coding sequence is TGTGCCAGCAGCTTAGACCGGCGCACTGAAGCTTTCTTT.

The chain couples TRBV11-2 to TRBJ1-1; 8 bases are a match to TRBD1. Trimming at V came to 3 bases and at J to 3 bases, leaving 0 bases not matched to a gene. This CDR3 contains 13 residues. Germline lookup yields CDR1 SGHAT and CDR2 FQNNGV. CDR3 sequence (DNA): TGTGCCAGCAGCTTCAGGGGGCACACTGAAGCTTTCTTT. Residues: CASSFRGHTEAFF.